These 8 T cell receptor beta chains came from one sample sequenced in a study of T cells after posttransplantation cyclophosphamide. Controls had myeloablative marrow grafts with methotrexate and calcineurin inhibitor, sampled at 1 year. Generated by immunoSEQ multiplex PCR, the TCRdb table keeps only in-frame clones and is missing some. The sample consists of 15,000 to 17,000 clones, roughly 80% of them appearing once. Sequenced here: PBMCs, sampled less than 400 days after allogeneic stem cell transplant with calcineurin inhibitor and methotrexate. The receptor set was obtained from a male patient in his late teens or twenties who received an allogeneic stem cell transplant from a related donor, was CMV-positive, and had no GVHD. Part of the T cells may come from the graft donor.

For this clone: One end of the junction does not line up with germline, which may come from a read error. CDR3 loop: CASNVLPGEYEQYF. The CDR3 nucleotides read TGTGCCAGCAACGTACTACCAGGGGAATACGAGCAGTACTTC. The chain uses TRBV9 and TRBJ2-7; a weak D match, TRBD1 (6 bases). Per germline, CDR1 SGDLS and CDR2 YYNGEE. CDR3 length equals 14 residues.

The rearrangement uses TRBV7-9 and TRBJ2-5; a weak D match, TRBD2 (5 bases). CDR1 and CDR2 (germline): SEHNR, FQNEAQ (reference sequence). There are 16 residues in the CDR3. Trimming removed 5 bases at V and 3 bases at J, with 19 bases between. DNA of the CDR3: TGTGCCAGCAGCACTTTTGCGGGTCTAGCCGAAGAGACCCAGTACTTC. Amino acid sequence: CASSTFAGLAEETQYF. The full variable domain, completed using reference TRBV7-9 and TRBJ2-5, is DTGVSQNPRHKITKRGQNVTFRCDPISEHNRLYWYRQTLGQGPEFLTYFQNEAQLEKSRLLSDRFSAERPKGSFSTLEIQRTEQGDSAMYLCASSTFAGLAEETQYFGPGTRLLVL.

Notes on this clone: One junction end disagrees with the germline gene, perhaps due to a read error. The gene calls are TRBV4-1 and TRBJ2-1, with a weak D call TRBD2 (5 bases). The CDR3 has 16 residues. Germline loops: CDR1 MGHRA, CDR2 YSYEKL. CDR3 loop: CASSQVLTGSYSEQFF. The DNA for the CDR3 is TGCGCCAGCAGCCAAGTTTTAACGGGATCTTACAGTGAGCAGTTCTTC.

The table lists this clone with a count of one. The CDR3 DNA sequence: TGCAGCGTTCCAAAGGGATCCCCCCAGGGGGGAGGTGGCTACACCTTC. It translates to CSVPKGSPQGGGGYTF. The gene calls are TRBV29-1 and TRBJ1-2, with 7 bases that match TRBD1. The V and J ends lost 5 bases and 7 bases, in that order; junction bases with no gene match: 19. The CDR3 is 16 residues long. Germline V gene sequence: CDR1 SQVTM, CDR2 ANQGSEA.

The chain carries TRBV7-8 and TRBJ2-7, with D possibly TRBD2 on 7 matching bases. Looked up from germline, CDR1 is SGHVS and CDR2 is FQNEAQ. V lost 5 bases and J lost 3, with 14 bases in between. The CDR3 length is 14 residues. The CDR3 coding sequence is TGTGCCAGCAGCCCCGGGGGGACAAGCTACGAGCAGTACTTC. Amino acid sequence: CASSPGGTSYEQYF.

This clone was seen more than once but under ten times. The V gene is TRBV29-1, the J gene TRBJ1-5, with unresolved D. CDR3 length: 12 residues. Trimming shortened V by 4 bases and J by 7 bases, and 11 bases separated the two germline ends. Germline-derived CDR1 and CDR2 are SQVTM and ANQGSEA. CDR3 in amino acids: CSVAGLGQPQHF. CDR3 sequence (DNA): TGCAGCGTTGCGGGGTTGGGGCAGCCCCAGCATTTT.

This chain uses TRBV28 with TRBJ2-7; 11 bases agree with TRBD1. The junction had 9 bases not matched to a gene; V was cut back by 2 bases and J by 3 bases. The CDR3 runs 17 residues. Germline V lookup: CDR1 MDHEN, CDR2 SYDVKM. The CDR3 loop is CASSLGQGAALFYEQYF. CDR3 sequence (DNA): TGTGCCAGCAGTTTAGGACAGGGGGCCGCTCTATTCTACGAGCAGTACTTC.

This clone has a handful of counts. The chain couples TRBV5-1 to TRBJ2-3; TRBD2 matches at 13 bases. The V segment lost 7 bases and the J segment 5 bases; nucleotides outside the gene matches: 10. Germline values: CDR1 SGHRS, CDR2 YFSETQ. This CDR3 contains 16 residues. CDR3 sequence: CASRSGGLAGLDTQYF. The CDR3 DNA is TGCGCCAGCCGCTCAGGGGGACTAGCGGGATTAGATACGCAGTATTTT.